This T cell receptor (beta chain) was recovered during a study of T-cell reconstitution after alpha-beta-depleted transplantation in children. Whole-study results and caveats: T-cell numbers and diversity, one year after transplant, stemmed largely from T cells that were newly produced. Reports say that about two months after transplant, the alpha-beta T cells came out of several hundred graft clones that had expanded. Diversity of TCRbeta at day 60 was high in some patients, arising from surviving recipient T cells and thymic progenitors.

As regards this clonotype: The antigen remains unidentified.

It was with unique molecular identifiers that the TCRbeta library was prepared. TCRdb reanalysed the PCR reads using MiXCR and keeps one entry per CDR3 protein. The sample shows about 250,000 distinct CDR3 sequences, roughly 25% of them seen only once. The sequence derives from a female patient aged 2-10 years who had a stem cell transplant for congenital amegakaryocytic thrombocytopenia, so the T cells may come from the graft donor. The material sequenced was PBMCs, mostly from graft donor cells, taken 360 days after TCRalphabeta/CD19-depleted stem cell transplant.

The CDR3 nucleotides read TGCAGTGCTAGAGGGAGGACAGGCATCGAAAAACTGTTTTTT. It translates to CSARGRTGIEKLFF. The chain employs TRBV20-1 and TRBJ1-4, with 7 positions matching TRBD1. Germline CDR1 is DFQATT and CDR2 is SNEGSKA (reference sequence). Losses at the gene ends were 1 base for V and 8 bases for J; bases not matched to a gene: 7. The CDR3 loop spans 14 amino acids.